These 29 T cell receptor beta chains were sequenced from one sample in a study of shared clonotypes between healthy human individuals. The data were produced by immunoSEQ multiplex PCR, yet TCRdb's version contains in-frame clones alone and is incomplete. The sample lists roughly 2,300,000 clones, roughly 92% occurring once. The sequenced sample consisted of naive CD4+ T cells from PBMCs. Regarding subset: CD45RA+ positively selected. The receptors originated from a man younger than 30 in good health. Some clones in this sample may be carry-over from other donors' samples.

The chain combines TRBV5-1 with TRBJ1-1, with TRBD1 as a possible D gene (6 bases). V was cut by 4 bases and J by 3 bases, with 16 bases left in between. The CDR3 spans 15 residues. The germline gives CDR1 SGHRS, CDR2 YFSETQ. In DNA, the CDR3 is TGCGCCAGCAGCCCCAAGGGGGGGTCGGACACTGAAGCTTTCTTT. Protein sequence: CASSPKGGSDTEAFF.

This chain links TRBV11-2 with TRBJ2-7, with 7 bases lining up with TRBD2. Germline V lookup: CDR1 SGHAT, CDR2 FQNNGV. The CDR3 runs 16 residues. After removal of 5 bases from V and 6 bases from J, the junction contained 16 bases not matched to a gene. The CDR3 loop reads CASSQKPGGGYFEQYF. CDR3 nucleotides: TGTGCCAGCAGCCAAAAACCGGGGGGAGGTTATTTCGAGCAGTACTTC.

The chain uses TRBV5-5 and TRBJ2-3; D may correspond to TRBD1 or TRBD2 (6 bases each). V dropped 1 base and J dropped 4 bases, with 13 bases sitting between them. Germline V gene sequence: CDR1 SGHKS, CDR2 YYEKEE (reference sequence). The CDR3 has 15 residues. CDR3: CASSLPSRGPDTQYF. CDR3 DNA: TGTGCCAGCAGCTTGCCTAGTCGGGGGCCAGATACGCAGTATTTT.

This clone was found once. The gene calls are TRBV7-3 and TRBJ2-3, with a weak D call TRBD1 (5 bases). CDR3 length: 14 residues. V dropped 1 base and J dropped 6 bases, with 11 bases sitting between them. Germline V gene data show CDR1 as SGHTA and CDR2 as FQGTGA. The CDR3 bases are TGTGCCAGCAGCTTAATAGGGGTTGGTGATACGCAGTATTTT. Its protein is CASSLIGVGDTQYF.

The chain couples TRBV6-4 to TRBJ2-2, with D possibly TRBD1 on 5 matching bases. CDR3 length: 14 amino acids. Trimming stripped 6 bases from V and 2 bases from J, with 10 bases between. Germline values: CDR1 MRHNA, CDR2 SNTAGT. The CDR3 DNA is TGTGCCAGCAGGAGTACAGGTAACACCGGGGAGCTGTTTTTT. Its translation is CASRSTGNTGELFF.

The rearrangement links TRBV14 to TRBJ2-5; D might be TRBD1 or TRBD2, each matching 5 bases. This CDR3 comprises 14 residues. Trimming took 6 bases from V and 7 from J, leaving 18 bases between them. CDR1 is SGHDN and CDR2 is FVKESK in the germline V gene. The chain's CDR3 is CASRPPGPPGTQYF. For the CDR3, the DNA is TGTGCCAGCAGACCACCGGGACCGCCGGGGACCCAGTACTTC.

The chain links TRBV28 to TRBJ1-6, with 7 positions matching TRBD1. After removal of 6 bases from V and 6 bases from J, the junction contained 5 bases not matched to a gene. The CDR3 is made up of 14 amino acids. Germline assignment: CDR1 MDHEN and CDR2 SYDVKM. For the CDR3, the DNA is TGTGCCAGCAGCCCTGGGACAGCTAATTCACCCCTCCACTTT. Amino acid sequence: CASSPGTANSPLHF.

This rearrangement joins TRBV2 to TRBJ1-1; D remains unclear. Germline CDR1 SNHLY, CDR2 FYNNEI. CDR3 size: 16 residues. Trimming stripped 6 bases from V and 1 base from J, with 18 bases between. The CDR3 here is CASSPPSRSENTEAFF. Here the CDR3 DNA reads TGTGCCAGCAGCCCCCCTAGTCGGTCCGAGAACACTGAAGCTTTCTTT. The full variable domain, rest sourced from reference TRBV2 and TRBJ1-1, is EPEVTQTPSHQVTQMGQEVILRCVPISNHLYFYWYRQILGQKVEFLVSFYNNEISEKSEIFDDQFSVERPDGSNFTLKIRSTKLEDSAMYFCASSPPSRSENTEAFFGQGTRLTVV.

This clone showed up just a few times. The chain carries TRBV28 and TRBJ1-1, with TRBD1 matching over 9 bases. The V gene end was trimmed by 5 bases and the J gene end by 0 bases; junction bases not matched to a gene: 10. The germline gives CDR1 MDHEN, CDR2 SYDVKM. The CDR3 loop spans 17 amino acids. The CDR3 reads CASSLTGGVKMNTEAFF. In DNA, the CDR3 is TGTGCCAGCAGTCTCACAGGGGGCGTTAAGATGAACACTGAAGCTTTCTTT.

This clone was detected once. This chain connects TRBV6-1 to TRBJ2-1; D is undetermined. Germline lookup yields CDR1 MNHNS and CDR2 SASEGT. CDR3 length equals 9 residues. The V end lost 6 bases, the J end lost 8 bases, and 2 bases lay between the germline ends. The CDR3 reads CASRYEQFF. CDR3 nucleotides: TGTGCCAGCAGATATGAGCAGTTCTTC.

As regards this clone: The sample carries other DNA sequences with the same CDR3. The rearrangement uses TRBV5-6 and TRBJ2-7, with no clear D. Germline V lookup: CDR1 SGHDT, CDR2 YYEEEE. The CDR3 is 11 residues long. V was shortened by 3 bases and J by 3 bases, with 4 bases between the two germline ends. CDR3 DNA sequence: TGTGCCAGCAGCTCAAACTACGAGCAGTACTTC. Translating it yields CASSSNYEQYF. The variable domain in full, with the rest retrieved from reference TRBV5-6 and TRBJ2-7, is DAGVTQSPTHLIKTRGQQVTLRCSPKSGHDTVSWYQQALGQGPQFIFQYYEEEERQRGNFPDRFSGHQFPNYSSELNVNALLLGDSALYLCASSSNYEQYFGPGTRLTVT.

DNA for the CDR3: TGTGCCAGCAGTGGAGGGGAACCTGGTGGCGGGGACGGGGAGCTGTTTTTT. Translated: CASSGGEPGGGDGELFF. The chain couples TRBV2 to TRBJ2-2, with D perhaps TRBD2 (6 bases). CDR3 length equals 17 residues. Trimming stripped 4 bases from V and 7 bases from J, with 22 bases between. Germline assignment: CDR1 SNHLY and CDR2 FYNNEI.

CDR3 nucleotide sequence: TGCGCCAGCAGCCCGCAAATTTTACAGGGGGCCACCGGGGAGCTGTTTTTT. It translates to CASSPQILQGATGELFF. The chain carries TRBV5-1 and TRBJ2-2; TRBD1 agrees at 9 bases. Germline V CDR1 and CDR2: SGHRS, YFSETQ. This CDR3 comprises 17 residues. V was pared by 4 bases and J by 4 bases, with 11 bases of the junction left unmatched.

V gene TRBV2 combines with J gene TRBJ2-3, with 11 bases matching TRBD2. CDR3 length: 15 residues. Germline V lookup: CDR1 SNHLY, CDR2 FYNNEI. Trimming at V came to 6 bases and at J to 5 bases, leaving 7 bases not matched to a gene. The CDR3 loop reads CASSGGLAGGDTQYF. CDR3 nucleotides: TGTGCCAGCAGCGGGGGGCTAGCGGGAGGAGATACGCAGTATTTT.

The CDR3 here is CASSPLNPMTNTGELFF. CDR3 bases: TGTGCCAGCTCACCACTCAATCCTATGACGAACACCGGGGAGCTGTTTTTT. The chain is built from TRBV18 and TRBJ2-2; D is unresolved. The length of the CDR3 is 17 residues. Trimming removed 1 base from V and 0 bases from J, with 12 bases in between. Germline lookup yields CDR1 KGHSH and CDR2 LQKENI.

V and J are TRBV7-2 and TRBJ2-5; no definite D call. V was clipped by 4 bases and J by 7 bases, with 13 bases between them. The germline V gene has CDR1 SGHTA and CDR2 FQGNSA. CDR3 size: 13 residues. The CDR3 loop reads CASSSLASGTQYF. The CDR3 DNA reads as TGTGCCAGCAGCTCCCTGGCTTCAGGGACCCAGTACTTC.

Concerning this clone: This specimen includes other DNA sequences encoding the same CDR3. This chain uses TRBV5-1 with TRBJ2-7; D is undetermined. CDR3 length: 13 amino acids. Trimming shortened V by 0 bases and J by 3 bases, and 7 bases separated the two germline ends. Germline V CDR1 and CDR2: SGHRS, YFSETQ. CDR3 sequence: CASSLVPGYEQYF. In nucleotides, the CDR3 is TGCGCCAGCAGCTTGGTGCCGGGCTACGAGCAGTACTTC.

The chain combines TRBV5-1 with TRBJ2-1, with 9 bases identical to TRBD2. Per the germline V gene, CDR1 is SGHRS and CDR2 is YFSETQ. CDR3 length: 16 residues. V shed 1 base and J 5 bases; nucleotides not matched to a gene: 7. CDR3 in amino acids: CASSLRASGKNNEQFF. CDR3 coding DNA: TGCGCCAGCAGCTTGCGGGCTAGCGGGAAGAACAATGAGCAGTTCTTC.

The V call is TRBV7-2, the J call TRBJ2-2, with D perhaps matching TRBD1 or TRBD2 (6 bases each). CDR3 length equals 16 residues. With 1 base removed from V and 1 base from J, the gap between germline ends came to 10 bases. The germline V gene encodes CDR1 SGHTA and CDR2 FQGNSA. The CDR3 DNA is TGTGCCAGCAGCTTAGTGGGGGGCGAGAACACCGGGGAGCTGTTTTTT. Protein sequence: CASSLVGGENTGELFF. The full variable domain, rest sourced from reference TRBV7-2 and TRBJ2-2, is GAGVSQSPSNKVTEKGKDVELRCDPISGHTALYWYRQSLGQGLEFLIYFQGNSAPDKSGLPSDRFSAERTGGSVSTLTIQRTQQEDSAVYLCASSLVGGENTGELFFGEGSRLTVL.

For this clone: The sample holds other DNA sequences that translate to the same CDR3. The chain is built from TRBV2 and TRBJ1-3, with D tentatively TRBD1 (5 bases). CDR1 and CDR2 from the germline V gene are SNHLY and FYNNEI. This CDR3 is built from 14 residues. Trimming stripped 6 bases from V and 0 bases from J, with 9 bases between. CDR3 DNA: TGTGCCAGCAGCCTTGGGACCTCTGGAAACACCATATATTTT. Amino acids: CASSLGTSGNTIYF.

The CDR3 here is CASSQNFFTRDPRETQYF. As DNA, the CDR3 is TGTGCCAGCAGCCAGAATTTTTTTACCCGGGACCCGAGGGAGACCCAGTACTTC. The chain links TRBV5-6 to TRBJ2-5; D possibly uses TRBD1 or TRBD2 (5 bases each). Germline values: CDR1 SGHDT, CDR2 YYEEEE. Deletions cut 4 bases from V and 5 bases from J, with 27 bases between. CDR3 length: 18 residues.

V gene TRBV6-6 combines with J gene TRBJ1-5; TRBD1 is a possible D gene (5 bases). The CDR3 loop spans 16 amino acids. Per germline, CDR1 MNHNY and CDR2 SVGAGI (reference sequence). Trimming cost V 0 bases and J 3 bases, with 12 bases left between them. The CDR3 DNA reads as TGTGCCAGCAGTTACTCGGGGGAAGGATACAATCAGCCCCAGCATTTT. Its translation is CASSYSGEGYNQPQHF.

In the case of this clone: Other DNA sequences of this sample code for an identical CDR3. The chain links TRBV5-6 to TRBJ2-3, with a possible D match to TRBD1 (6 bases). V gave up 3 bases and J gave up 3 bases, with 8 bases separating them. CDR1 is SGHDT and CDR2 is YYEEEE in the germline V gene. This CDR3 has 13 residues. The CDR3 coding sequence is TGTGCCAGCAGCTCGGGGACAACAGATACGCAGTATTTT. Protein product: CASSSGTTDTQYF.

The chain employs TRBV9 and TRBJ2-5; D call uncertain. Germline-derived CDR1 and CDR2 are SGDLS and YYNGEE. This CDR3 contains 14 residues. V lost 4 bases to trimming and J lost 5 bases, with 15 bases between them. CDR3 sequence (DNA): TGTGCCAGCAGCCTTTCGTCGGTCTGGGAGACCCAGTACTTC. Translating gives CASSLSSVWETQYF. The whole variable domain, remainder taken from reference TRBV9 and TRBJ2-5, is DSGVTQTPKHLITATGQRVTLRCSPRSGDLSVYWYQQSLDQGLQFLIQYYNGEERAKGNILERFSAQQFPDLHSELNLSSLELGDSALYFCASSLSSVWETQYFGPGTRLLVL.

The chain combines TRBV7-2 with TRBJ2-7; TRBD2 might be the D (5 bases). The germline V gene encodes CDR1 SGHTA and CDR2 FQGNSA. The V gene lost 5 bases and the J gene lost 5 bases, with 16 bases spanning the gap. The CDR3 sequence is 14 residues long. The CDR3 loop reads CASSPQRERNEQYF. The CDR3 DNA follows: TGTGCCAGCAGCCCCCAGAGGGAGCGCAACGAGCAGTACTTC.

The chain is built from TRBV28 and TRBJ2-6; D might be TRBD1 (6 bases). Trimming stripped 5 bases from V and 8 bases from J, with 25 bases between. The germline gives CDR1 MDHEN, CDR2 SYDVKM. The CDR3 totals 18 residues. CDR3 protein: CASSQILSGESRTNVLTF. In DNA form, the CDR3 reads TGTGCCAGCAGTCAAATATTATCAGGGGAAAGTAGAACCAACGTCCTGACTTTC.

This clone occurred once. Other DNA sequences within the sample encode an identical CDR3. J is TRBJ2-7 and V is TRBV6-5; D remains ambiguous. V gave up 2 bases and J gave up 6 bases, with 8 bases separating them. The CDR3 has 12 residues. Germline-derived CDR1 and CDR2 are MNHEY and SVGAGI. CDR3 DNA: TGTGCCAGCAGTTACCGAGGCGGCGAGCAGTACTTC. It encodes CASSYRGGEQYF.

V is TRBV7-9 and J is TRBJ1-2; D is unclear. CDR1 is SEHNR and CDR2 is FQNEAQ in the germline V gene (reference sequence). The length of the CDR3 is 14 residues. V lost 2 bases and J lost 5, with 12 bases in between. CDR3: CASSLTAPQYGYTF. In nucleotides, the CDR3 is TGTGCCAGCAGCTTAACAGCACCCCAATATGGCTACACCTTC.

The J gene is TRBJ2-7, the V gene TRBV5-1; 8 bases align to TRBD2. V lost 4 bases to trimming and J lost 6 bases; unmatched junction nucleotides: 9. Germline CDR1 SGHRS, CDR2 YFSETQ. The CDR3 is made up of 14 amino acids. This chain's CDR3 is CASSPGGVGREQYF. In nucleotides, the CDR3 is TGCGCCAGCAGCCCGGGGGGGGTCGGGCGCGAGCAGTACTTC.